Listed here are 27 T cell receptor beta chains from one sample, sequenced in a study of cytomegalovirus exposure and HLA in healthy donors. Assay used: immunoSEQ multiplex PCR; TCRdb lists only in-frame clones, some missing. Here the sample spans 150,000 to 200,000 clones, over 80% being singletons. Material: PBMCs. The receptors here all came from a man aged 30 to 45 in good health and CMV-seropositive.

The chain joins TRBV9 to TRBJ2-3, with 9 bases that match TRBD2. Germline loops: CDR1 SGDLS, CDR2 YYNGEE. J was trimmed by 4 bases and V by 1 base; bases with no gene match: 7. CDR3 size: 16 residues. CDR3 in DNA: TGTGCCAGCAGCGTAATCGGCGGGGGGGCCGCAGATACGCAGTATTTT. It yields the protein CASSVIGGGAADTQYF.

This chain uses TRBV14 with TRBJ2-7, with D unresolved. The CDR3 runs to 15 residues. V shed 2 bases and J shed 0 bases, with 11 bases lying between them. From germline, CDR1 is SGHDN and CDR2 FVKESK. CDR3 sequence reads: CASSQNPFSSYEQYF. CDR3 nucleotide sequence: TGTGCCAGCAGCCAAAATCCCTTTAGCTCCTACGAGCAGTACTTC.

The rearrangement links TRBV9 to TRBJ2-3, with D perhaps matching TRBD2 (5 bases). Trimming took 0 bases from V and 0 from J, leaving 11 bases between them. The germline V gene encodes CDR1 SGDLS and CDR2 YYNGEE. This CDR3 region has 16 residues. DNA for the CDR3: TGTGCCAGCAGCGTAGTAGAGGGTATGAGCACAGATACGCAGTATTTT. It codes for CASSVVEGMSTDTQYF. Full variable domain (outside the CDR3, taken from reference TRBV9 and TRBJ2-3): DSGVTQTPKHLITATGQRVTLRCSPRSGDLSVYWYQQSLDQGLQFLIQYYNGEERAKGNILERFSAQQFPDLHSELNLSSLELGDSALYFCASSVVEGMSTDTQYFGPGTRLTVL.

The CDR3 is CASSYLDSSNQPQHF. The CDR3 DNA reads as TGTGCCAGCAGTTACTTGGACAGTAGCAATCAGCCCCAGCATTTT. The chain links TRBV6-6 to TRBJ1-5; tentatively, D is TRBD1 (6 bases). V lost 1 base, J lost 0 bases, and 7 bases lay in between. Looked up from germline, CDR1 is MNHNY and CDR2 is SVGAGI (reference sequence). The CDR3 length is 15 residues.

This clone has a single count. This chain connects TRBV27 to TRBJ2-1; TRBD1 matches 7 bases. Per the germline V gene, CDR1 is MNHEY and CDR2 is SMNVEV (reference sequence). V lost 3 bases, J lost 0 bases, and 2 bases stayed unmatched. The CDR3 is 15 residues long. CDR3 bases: TGTGCCAGCAGTTTCCGGGACAGCTCCTACAATGAGCAGTTCTTC. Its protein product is CASSFRDSSYNEQFF.

The CDR3, as DNA: TGCGCCAGCAGCCAAGGAGCGTTCGAGCAGTACTTC. Amino acids: CASSQGAFEQYF. This chain uses TRBV4-1 with TRBJ2-7, with D uncertain. Germline V gene data show CDR1 as MGHRA and CDR2 as YSYEKL. The CDR3 spans 12 residues. Trimming pared 1 base from V and 6 bases from J, leaving 7 bases between.

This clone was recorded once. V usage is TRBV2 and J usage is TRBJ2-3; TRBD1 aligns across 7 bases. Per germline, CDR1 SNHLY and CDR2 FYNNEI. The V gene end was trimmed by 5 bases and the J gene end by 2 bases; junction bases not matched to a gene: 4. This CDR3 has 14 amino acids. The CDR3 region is CASSRTGVTDTQYF. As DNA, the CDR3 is TGTGCCAGCAGTAGGACAGGCGTCACAGATACGCAGTATTTT.

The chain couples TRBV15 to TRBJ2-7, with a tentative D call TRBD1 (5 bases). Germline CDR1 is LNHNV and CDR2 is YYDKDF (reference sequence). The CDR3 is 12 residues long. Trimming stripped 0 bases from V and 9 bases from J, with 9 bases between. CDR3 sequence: CATSRDRGWQYF. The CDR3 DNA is TGTGCCACCAGCAGAGATAGGGGATGGCAGTACTTC. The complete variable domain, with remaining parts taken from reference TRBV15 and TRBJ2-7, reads DAMVIQNPRYQVTQFGKPVTLSCSQTLNHNVMYWYQQKSSQAPKLLFHYYDKDFNNEADTPDNFQSRRPNTSFCFLDIRSPGLGDTAMYLCATSRDRGWQYFGPGTRLTVT.

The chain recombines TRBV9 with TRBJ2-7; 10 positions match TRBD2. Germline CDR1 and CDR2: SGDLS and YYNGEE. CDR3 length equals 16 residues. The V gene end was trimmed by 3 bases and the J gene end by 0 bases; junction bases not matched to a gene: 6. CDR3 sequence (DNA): TGTGCCAGCAGCGCTCCTGTAGCGGGGGGCTCCTACGAGCAGTACTTC. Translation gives CASSAPVAGGSYEQYF. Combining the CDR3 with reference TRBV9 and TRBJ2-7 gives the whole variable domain DSGVTQTPKHLITATGQRVTLRCSPRSGDLSVYWYQQSLDQGLQFLIQYYNGEERAKGNILERFSAQQFPDLHSELNLSSLELGDSALYFCASSAPVAGGSYEQYFGPGTRLTVT.

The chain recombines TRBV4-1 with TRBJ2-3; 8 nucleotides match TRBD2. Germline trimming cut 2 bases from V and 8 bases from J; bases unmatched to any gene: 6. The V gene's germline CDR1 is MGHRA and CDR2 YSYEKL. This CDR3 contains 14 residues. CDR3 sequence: CASSQRGGDSTQYF. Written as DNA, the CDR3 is TGCGCCAGCAGCCAACGGGGGGGGGATTCTACGCAGTATTTT.

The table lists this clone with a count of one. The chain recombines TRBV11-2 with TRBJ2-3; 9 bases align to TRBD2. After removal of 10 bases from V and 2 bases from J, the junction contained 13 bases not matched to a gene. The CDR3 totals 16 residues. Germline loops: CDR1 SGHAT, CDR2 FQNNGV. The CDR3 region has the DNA TGTGCCACCATCCCCGGGACTAGCCTTCCCACAGATACGCAGTATTTT. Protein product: CATIPGTSLPTDTQYF.

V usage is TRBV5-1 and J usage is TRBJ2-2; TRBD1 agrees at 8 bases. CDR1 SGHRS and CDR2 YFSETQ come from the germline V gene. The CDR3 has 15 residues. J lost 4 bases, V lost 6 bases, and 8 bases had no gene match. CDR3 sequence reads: CASKAGQGSTGELFF. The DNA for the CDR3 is TGCGCCAGCAAGGCCGGACAGGGAAGCACCGGGGAGCTGTTTTTT. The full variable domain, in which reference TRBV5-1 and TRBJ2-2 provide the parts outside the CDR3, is KAGVTQTPRYLIKTRGQQVTLSCSPISGHRSVSWYQQTPGQGLQFLFEYFSETQRNKGNFPGRFSGRQFSNSRSEMNVSTLELGDSALYLCASKAGQGSTGELFFGEGSRLTVL.

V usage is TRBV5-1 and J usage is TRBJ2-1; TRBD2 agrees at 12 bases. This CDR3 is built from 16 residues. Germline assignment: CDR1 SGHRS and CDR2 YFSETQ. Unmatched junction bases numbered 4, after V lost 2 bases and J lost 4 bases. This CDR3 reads CASSFTSGGSYNEQFF. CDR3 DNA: TGCGCCAGCAGCTTTACTAGCGGGGGGTCGTACAATGAGCAGTTCTTC.

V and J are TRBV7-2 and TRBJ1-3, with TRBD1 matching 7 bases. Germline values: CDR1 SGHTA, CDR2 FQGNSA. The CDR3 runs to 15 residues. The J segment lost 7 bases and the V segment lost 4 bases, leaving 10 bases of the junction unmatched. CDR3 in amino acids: CASSSDTGAGNTIYF. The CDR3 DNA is TGTGCCAGCAGCTCGGACACAGGGGCGGGGAACACCATATATTTT.

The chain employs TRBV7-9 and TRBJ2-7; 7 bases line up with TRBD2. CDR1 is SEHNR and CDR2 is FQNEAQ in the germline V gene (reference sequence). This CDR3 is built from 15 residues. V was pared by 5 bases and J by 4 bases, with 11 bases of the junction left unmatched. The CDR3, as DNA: TGTGCCAGCAGCGCCCAGGGAGGGTTGGGGTACGAGCAGTACTTC. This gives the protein CASSAQGGLGYEQYF.

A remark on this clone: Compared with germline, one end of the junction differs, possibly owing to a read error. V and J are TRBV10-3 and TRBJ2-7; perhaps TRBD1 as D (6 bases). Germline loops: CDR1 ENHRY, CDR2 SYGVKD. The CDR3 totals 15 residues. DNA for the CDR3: TGTGCCATCAGGGGGGACCGACAGGCTACCTATGAGCAGTACTTC. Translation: CAIRGDRQATYEQYF.

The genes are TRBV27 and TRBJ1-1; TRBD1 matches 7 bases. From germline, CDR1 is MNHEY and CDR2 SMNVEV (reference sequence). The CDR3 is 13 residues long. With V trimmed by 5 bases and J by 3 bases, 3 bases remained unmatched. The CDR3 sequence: CASSPDRDTEAFF. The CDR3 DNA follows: TGTGCCAGCAGTCCTGACAGGGACACTGAAGCTTTCTTT.

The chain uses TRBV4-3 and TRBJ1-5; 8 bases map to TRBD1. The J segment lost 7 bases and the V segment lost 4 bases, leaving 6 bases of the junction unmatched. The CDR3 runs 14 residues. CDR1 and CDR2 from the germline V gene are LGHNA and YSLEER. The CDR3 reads CASSPGQGGQPQHF. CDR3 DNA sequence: TGCGCCAGCAGCCCCGGACAGGGCGGACAGCCCCAGCATTTT.

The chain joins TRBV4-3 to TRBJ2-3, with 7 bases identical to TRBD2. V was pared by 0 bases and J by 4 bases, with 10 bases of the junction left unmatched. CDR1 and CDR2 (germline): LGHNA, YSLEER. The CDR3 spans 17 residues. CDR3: CASSQERLGGEADTQYF. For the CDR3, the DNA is TGCGCCAGCAGCCAAGAAAGGCTGGGAGGGGAGGCAGATACGCAGTATTTT.

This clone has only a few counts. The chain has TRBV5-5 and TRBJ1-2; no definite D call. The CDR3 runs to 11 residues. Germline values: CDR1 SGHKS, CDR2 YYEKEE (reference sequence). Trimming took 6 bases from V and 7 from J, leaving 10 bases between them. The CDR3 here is CASIRWIGYTF. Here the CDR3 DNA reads TGTGCCAGCATCAGGTGGATTGGCTACACCTTC.

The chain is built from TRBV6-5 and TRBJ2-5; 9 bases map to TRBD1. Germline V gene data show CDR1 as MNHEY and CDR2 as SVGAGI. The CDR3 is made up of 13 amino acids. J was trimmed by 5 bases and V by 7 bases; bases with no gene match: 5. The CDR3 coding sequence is TGTGCCAGCACCGGACAGGGGCACGAGACCCAGTACTTC. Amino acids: CASTGQGHETQYF.

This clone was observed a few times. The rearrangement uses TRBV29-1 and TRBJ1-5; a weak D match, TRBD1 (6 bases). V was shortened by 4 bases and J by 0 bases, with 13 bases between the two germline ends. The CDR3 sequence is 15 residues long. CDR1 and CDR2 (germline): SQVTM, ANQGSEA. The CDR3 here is CSVVETGYSNQPQHF. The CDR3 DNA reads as TGCAGCGTTGTTGAGACAGGTTATAGCAATCAGCCCCAGCATTTT.

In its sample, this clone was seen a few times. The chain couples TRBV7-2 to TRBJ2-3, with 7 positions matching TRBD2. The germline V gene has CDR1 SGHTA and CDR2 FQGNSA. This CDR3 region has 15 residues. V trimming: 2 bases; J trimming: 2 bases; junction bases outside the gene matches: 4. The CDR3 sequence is CASSLTGGITDTQYF. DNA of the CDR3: TGTGCCAGCAGCTTAACGGGGGGTATCACAGATACGCAGTATTTT.

The CDR3 nucleotides are TGTGCCACCCACCCGGGACCCTGGGACACCTACGAGCAGTACTTC. It encodes CATHPGPWDTYEQYF. The J gene is TRBJ2-7, the V gene TRBV7-9; TRBD1 might be the D (6 bases). The germline CDR1 and CDR2 sequences are SEHNR and FQNEAQ (reference sequence). V was cut by 10 bases and J by 2 bases, with 21 bases left in between. This CDR3 comprises 15 residues. Looking up the rest from reference TRBV7-9 and TRBJ2-7 gives the full variable domain: DTGVSQNPRHKITKRGQNVTFRCDPISEHNRLYWYRQTLGQGPEFLTYFQNEAQLEKSRLLSDRFSAERPKGSFSTLEIQRTEQGDSAMYLCATHPGPWDTYEQYFGPGTRLTVT.

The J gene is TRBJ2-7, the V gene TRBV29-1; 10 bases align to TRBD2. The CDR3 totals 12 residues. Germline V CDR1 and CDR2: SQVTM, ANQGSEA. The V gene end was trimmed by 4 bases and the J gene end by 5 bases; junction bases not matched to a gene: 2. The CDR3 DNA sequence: TGCAGCGTTGTAGCGGGGGGTAACGAGCAGTACTTC. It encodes CSVVAGGNEQYF.

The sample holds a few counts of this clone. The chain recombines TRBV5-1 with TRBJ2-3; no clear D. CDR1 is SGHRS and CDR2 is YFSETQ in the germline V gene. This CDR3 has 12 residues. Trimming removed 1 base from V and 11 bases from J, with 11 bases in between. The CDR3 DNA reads TGCGCCAGCAGCTTGAGTACTACCAAGCAGTATTTT. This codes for CASSLSTTKQYF.

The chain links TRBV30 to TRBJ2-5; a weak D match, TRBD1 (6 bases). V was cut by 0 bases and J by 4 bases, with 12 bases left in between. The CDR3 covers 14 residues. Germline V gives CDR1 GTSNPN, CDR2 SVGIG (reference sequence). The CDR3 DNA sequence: TGTGCCTGGAGTGTACGAGGGGGAACAGAGACCCAGTACTTC. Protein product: CAWSVRGGTETQYF.